This T cell receptor beta chain stems from a study of OX40 agonist ivuxolimab in advanced cancers. Study-level information: Subjects had a mean age of around 63 years, with a range of roughly 20 to 80; around 80% were male. Prior checkpoint blockade (anti-PD-1, anti-PD-L1 or anti-CTLA-4) was permitted; 40% had it.

A note on this clone: Its target is unknown.

Some clones are missing from TCRdb's copy, which holds only in-frame ones; the method was immunoSEQ multiplex PCR. The data hold about 150,000 clones, with 90% observed a single time. Findings and limits, study-wide: A proportion of nonresponders additionally exhibited low normalized T-cell clonal expansion. Among the least clonally expanded were partial responders at 0.1-3.0 mg/kg.

Per the germline V gene, CDR1 is SGHRS and CDR2 is YFSETQ. There are 14 residues in the CDR3. The ends were cut back, 7 bases at V and 1 base at J, with 14 bases in the middle. The chain employs TRBV5-1 and TRBJ1-1; tentatively, D is TRBD1 (5 bases). The starting material was CD4+ or CD8+ T cells sorted from blood, obtained in a trial of the OX40 agonist ivuxolimab. The receptor's source is an adult with an advanced solid tumor such as melanoma, head and neck, liver or kidney cancer. CDR3 residues: CASRPRGGNTEAFF. In nucleotides, the CDR3 is TGCGCCAGCCGACCAAGGGGAGGGAACACTGAAGCTTTCTTT.